Below, one T cell receptor beta chain is given with its context. No antigen is known for it. Base qualities are not recorded, but no much larger clone differs from it by a single base. Naive CD4+ T cells were purified with the Miltenyi Naive CD4+ T Cell Isolation kit, with Tregs depleted using CD25 microbeads. Tregs, naive and memory CD4+ T cells from tumor, blood and ipsilateral draining lymph nodes of five breast cancer patients underwent full-length TCR alpha and beta sequencing. Tumor tissue, along with lymph nodes from ipsilateral axillary dissection, was perfused with PBS, minced, and then digested using collagenase I and hyaluronidase. Ficoll density gradient centrifugation was used to isolate mononuclear cells from lymph nodes or from roughly 54 ml of peripheral blood. A purity exceeding 90% was confirmed by FACS for the sorted cell populations. According to the germline V gene, CDR1 reads SGDLS and CDR2 reads YYNGEE. Including the terminal cysteine and phenylalanine, the CDR3 comprises 15 residues. Of the read, only the CDR3 DNA is kept; its 45 bases are in frame from base 1. V was cut back by 0 bases and J by 5 bases, leaving a gap of 12 bases between them.

The record originates from a study (dated by TCRdb to the mid-2010s). About the full investigation: Whether tumor-infiltrating Tregs in breast cancer are recruited from blood Tregs or converted in situ from other CD4+ T cell subsets was tested.

On the study overall, not on this receptor specifically: Tumor memory CD4+ T cell TCR gene usage was found to cluster with blood and lymph node memory CD4+ cells and with lymph node naive CD4+ cells. The greatest overlap of tumor-infiltrating Treg TCR alpha and beta sequences was observed with tumor naive CD4+ T cells, followed by blood naive CD4+ T cells. The validation in the larger cohort was limited to a single TCR beta V-J rearrangement instead of whole repertoires.

Amplification of full-length TCR variable regions was done by 5' RACE PCR using constant-region reverse primers, and this step was followed by semi-nested PCR with Nested Universal Primer A. The ReliaPrep RNA Cell Miniprep System was used to extract total RNA, which was then reverse transcribed into 5'RACE-ready cDNA with the SMARTer RACE 5'/3' Kit. Multiplex adaptors were used to barcode the full-length TCR alpha and beta libraries, which were then sequenced on an Illumina MiSeq. The authors' analysis ran thus. Sequencing data were pooled across the five patients for each of nine subset-tissue groups and compared by unsupervised clustering of TCR gene usage. The Morisita-Horn index was used to calculate repertoire similarity, with shared sequences weighted according to their contribution to each repertoire. TCRdb passed the public sequencing reads through fastp at Q25 and MiXCR, retaining productive beta sequences. Identical CDR3 proteins give one entry, which carries the most common genes and DNA. What appears here as the V and J calls and clone size reflects TCRdb's work, not the paper's. The sample table records some 30,000 distinct CDR3 sequences; under 30% of these occur just once. The ten largest clones take up around 4% of the sample.

Sequenced sample: naive CD4+ T cells sorted from a lymph node. Explained via the paper, the cell subset or site label denotes: naive CD4+ T cells, CD4+CD45RA+CD25-. This sequence originates from a female donor with breast cancer. Rearrangement joined TRBV9 to TRBJ2-4; tentative D gene TRBD2, with 5 bases matching. The sequence in DNA is TGTGCCAGCAGCGTAGTGCCGGGAAGGGAAAACATTCAGTACTTC. It is translated as CASSVVPGRENIQYF.